This T cell receptor (beta chain) was sequenced in a study of molecular identifiers for immune sequencing clone quantification. General study points: Barcode collisions between identical TCR molecules could shrink estimates of highly expanded clone sizes.

V was shortened by 0 bases and J by 4 bases, with 6 bases between the two germline ends. Germline CDR1 and CDR2: SGDLS and YYNGEE. The CDR3 spans 13 residues. With RNA at 10%, 30% or 50%, naive CD8 libraries came from around 18,000 to 910,000 sorted cells. Using a CD8+CD4-CCR7+CD45RA+ phenotype, naive CD8 T cells were sorted. Points on this clonotype: No antigen is known for it.

Previously reported methods and listed TCR primers produced the bulk TCR libraries. TCRdb redid the calling of the PCR reads with MiXCR, one entry per CDR3 protein. The data hold roughly 97,000 distinct CDR3 sequences, with approximately 24% observed a single time. Sequencing was carried out using naive CD8+ T cells from blood, with Jurkat cell RNA spiked in. Subset defined: FACS-sorted CD8+CD4-CCR7+CD45RA+ naive T cells. This chain uses TRBV9 with TRBJ2-3; no definite D call. This receptor was identified in a human donor in good health. Some libraries in this study had Jurkat cell RNA spiked in. CDR3 nucleotides: TGTGCCAGCAGCGTAGATCTATCAGATACGCAGTATTTT. It encodes CASSVDLSDTQYF. Together with reference TRBV9 and TRBJ2-3, the CDR3 gives the full variable domain: DSGVTQTPKHLITATGQRVTLRCSPRSGDLSVYWYQQSLDQGLQFLIQYYNGEERAKGNILERFSAQQFPDLHSELNLSSLELGDSALYFCASSVDLSDTQYFGPGTRLTVL.